This T cell receptor beta chain was obtained from a study of T cell responses to AZD1222 COVID-19 vaccine. The study, taken as a whole, reports: Distributed over spike, vaccine-associated CD4 TCRs predominated at 160-218 and 743-854. Spike-specific TCR breadth and depth were elevated following two AZD1222 doses. Reportedly, nearly half of unique spike TCRs recognized epitopes outside B.1.351/B.1.1.7 mutations.

A remark on this clone: Antigen unknown.

Trimming stripped 5 bases from V and 3 bases from J, with 19 bases between. Germline V gene sequence: CDR1 MDHEN, CDR2 SYDVKM. The CDR3 covers 16 residues. Some clones are missing from TCRdb's copy, which holds only in-frame ones; the method was immunoSEQ multiplex PCR. Of 80,000 to 90,000 clones in the sample, 90% are singletons; the top ten hold 5% to 5.5%. The sequence was collected from an adult who received the AZD1222 COVID-19 vaccine. The chain uses TRBV28 and TRBJ1-2; D is perhaps TRBD1 (5 bases). Sequencing used peripheral blood, obtained 28 days after the second AZD1222 dose. This CDR3 reads CASSPPGPRSYYGYTF. The CDR3 DNA is TGTGCCAGCAGTCCCCCGGGACCTAGAAGTTACTATGGCTACACCTTC.